This paragraph covers one T cell receptor beta chain sequence. The data were obtained in a study of blood T cell repertoires in COVID-19. Trimming pared 6 bases from V and 5 bases from J, leaving 10 bases between. Germline V gene data show CDR1 as LNHDA and CDR2 as SQIVND (reference sequence). The CDR3 covers 12 residues. Here immunoSEQ multiplex PCR was the method, and the copy in TCRdb shows in-frame clones only, minus some. The repertoire consists of approximately 170,000 clones, with over 90% occurring once and the leading ten covering less than 2%. The gene calls are TRBV19 and TRBJ1-1; D uncertain. The sample was peripheral blood. This TCR was recovered from an older woman with COVID-19, enrolled during active disease. The CDR3 DNA reads as TGTGCCAGTAGATTGGGGAGAACTGAAGCTTTCTTT. Its translation is CASRLGRTEAFF.